The 25 T cell receptor beta chains presented below share a single source sample, sequenced in a study of cytomegalovirus exposure and HLA in healthy donors. The PCR made use of 60 Vbeta and 13 Jbeta primers. Profiled with immunoSEQ multiplex PCR; TCRdb holds only in-frame clones, not every one. There are under 150,000 clones in the sample; roughly 77% occur only once, and 3% to 3.5% lies in the top ten. Sequenced input: PBMCs. The receptor set was obtained from a female donor in good health and CMV-seronegative.

The chain is built from TRBV5-6 and TRBJ2-1; 9 bases line up with TRBD1. Germline V lookup: CDR1 SGHDT, CDR2 YYEEEE. The CDR3 spans 17 residues. The J segment lost 4 bases and the V segment lost 1 base, leaving 9 bases of the junction unmatched. The CDR3 DNA reads as TGTGCCAGCAGCTTGCGGTACGGGACAGGGATGTACAATGAGCAGTTCTTC. Amino acid sequence: CASSLRYGTGMYNEQFF.

The chain links TRBV4-3 to TRBJ2-1, with D perhaps TRBD1 (5 bases). The V end was cut by 0 bases, the J end by 4 bases, with 13 bases between. The CDR3 extends over 16 amino acids. CDR1 is LGHNA and CDR2 is YSLEER in the germline V gene. CDR3 in amino acids: CASSQEPRQTYNEQFF. CDR3 sequence (DNA): TGCGCCAGCAGCCAAGAGCCCCGACAGACGTACAATGAGCAGTTCTTC.

The CDR3 sequence: CASSLVGREQFF. The CDR3 DNA reads TGTGCCAGCAGCTTAGTAGGGAGGGAGCAGTTCTTC. The chain uses TRBV7-6 and TRBJ2-1; tentatively, D is TRBD2 (6 bases). CDR1 is SGHVS, CDR2 FNYEAQ, per germline. Trimming left V 1 base short and J 10 bases short, with 8 bases between. This CDR3 comprises 12 residues.

Only a few counts were recorded for this clone. The chain has TRBV10-3 and TRBJ1-1, with 9 positions matching TRBD1. Germline V lookup: CDR1 ENHRY, CDR2 SYGVKD. The V and J ends lost 6 bases and 0 bases, in that order; junction bases with no gene match: 2. CDR3 size: 14 residues. CDR3 sequence: CAIRQGAMNTEAFF. The CDR3 nucleotides read TGTGCCATCAGACAGGGGGCGATGAACACTGAAGCTTTCTTT.

The chain employs TRBV9 and TRBJ2-3, with a tentative D call TRBD2 (5 bases). The CDR3 totals 15 residues. CDR1 is SGDLS and CDR2 is YYNGEE in the germline V gene. Trimming left V 2 bases short and J 2 bases short, with 12 bases between. CDR3 amino acids: CASSVDWGDTDTQYF. For the CDR3, the DNA is TGTGCCAGCAGCGTGGATTGGGGAGACACAGATACGCAGTATTTT. The full variable domain, its missing parts supplied by reference TRBV9 and TRBJ2-3, is DSGVTQTPKHLITATGQRVTLRCSPRSGDLSVYWYQQSLDQGLQFLIQYYNGEERAKGNILERFSAQQFPDLHSELNLSSLELGDSALYFCASSVDWGDTDTQYFGPGTRLTVL.

This chain links TRBV28 with TRBJ1-1; 9 bases fit TRBD1. V trimming: 3 bases; J trimming: 1 base; junction bases outside the gene matches: 6. The CDR3 sequence is 16 residues long. Looked up from germline, CDR1 is MDHEN and CDR2 is SYDVKM. The CDR3 bases are TGTGCCAGCAGTTTGACCCCGGGACAGGGGAACACTGAAGCTTTCTTT. Its protein product is CASSLTPGQGNTEAFF. The entire variable domain, with the rest obtained from reference TRBV28 and TRBJ1-1, is as follows: DVKVTQSSRYLVKRTGEKVFLECVQDMDHENMFWYRQDPGLGLRLIYFSYDVKMKEKGDIPEGYSVSREKKERFSLILESASTNQTSMYLCASSLTPGQGNTEAFFGQGTRLTVV.

The chain links TRBV27 to TRBJ1-4, with D possibly TRBD1 on 6 matching bases. Looked up from germline, CDR1 is MNHEY and CDR2 is SMNVEV (reference sequence). The CDR3 spans 10 residues. Trimming cost V 8 bases and J 16 bases, with 14 bases left between them. In DNA, the CDR3 is TGTGCCAGCCTCCCTGACAGGTGGTTTTTT. It specifies CASLPDRWFF.

In its sample, this clone was seen a few times. This chain links TRBV4-3 with TRBJ2-2, with TRBD1 matching over 9 bases. CDR3 length: 16 residues. From germline, CDR1 is LGHNA and CDR2 YSLEER. J gave up 7 bases and V 4 bases, and 10 bases lay outside the gene matches. The CDR3 DNA is TGCGCCAGCAGCCTCTTCCCGGGACAGGGTGACGGGGAGCTGTTTTTT. Protein product: CASSLFPGQGDGELFF.

The CDR3 here is CASSLGGQETQYF. CDR3 bases: TGTGCCAGCAGTTTAGGTGGGCAGGAGACCCAGTACTTC. This chain connects TRBV6-5 to TRBJ2-5; D is unresolved. Deletions cut 4 bases from V and 5 bases from J, with 11 bases between. The CDR3 length is 13 residues. CDR1 is MNHEY, CDR2 SVGAGI, per germline.

In its sample, this clone was seen a few times. The V call is TRBV5-1, the J call TRBJ1-1; D gene ambiguous. Germline CDR1 reads SGHRS; CDR2 reads YFSETQ. Trimming removed 1 base at V and 1 base at J, with 14 bases between. The CDR3 length is 16 residues. In nucleotides, the CDR3 is TGCGCCAGCAGCTTGTTAAGTCAGAACCGGAACACTGAAGCTTTCTTT. It translates to CASSLLSQNRNTEAFF.

This clone was picked up a small number of times. The gene calls are TRBV4-1 and TRBJ2-2; weak D call: TRBD1 (6 bases). The germline gives CDR1 MGHRA, CDR2 YSYEKL. Trimming removed 5 bases at V and 4 bases at J, with 17 bases between. The CDR3 length is 16 residues. CDR3 residues: CASSARWRTATGELFF. The CDR3 bases are TGCGCCAGCAGCGCACGCTGGAGGACAGCCACCGGGGAGCTGTTTTTT.

The chain carries TRBV5-1 and TRBJ1-1; a possible D gene is TRBD1 (5 bases). The CDR3 is 15 amino acids. The V and J ends lost 1 base and 7 bases respectively, with 17 bases between them. CDR1 is SGHRS, CDR2 YFSETQ, per germline. The CDR3 sequence: CASSLRRGRGDEAFF. The CDR3 DNA reads TGCGCCAGCAGCTTGCGTCGTGGGAGGGGCGATGAAGCTTTCTTT.

The V call is TRBV5-1, the J call TRBJ2-5; TRBD1 aligns across 10 bases. Per germline, CDR1 SGHRS and CDR2 YFSETQ. Trimming cost V 4 bases and J 3 bases; bases outside gene matches: 6. The CDR3 runs 15 residues. The CDR3 is CASSTPGTGEETQYF. In nucleotides, the CDR3 is TGCGCCAGCAGCACCCCCGGGACAGGGGAAGAGACCCAGTACTTC.

This clone was observed a single time. The gene calls are TRBV18 and TRBJ2-2, with 7 positions matching TRBD1. V dropped 5 bases and J dropped 2; count of bases not matched to a gene: 5. Germline CDR1 and CDR2: KGHSH and LQKENI. The CDR3 has 15 amino acids. As DNA, the CDR3 is TGTGCCAGCTCAACAGGGGACGTTAACACCGGGGAGCTGTTTTTT. It specifies CASSTGDVNTGELFF.

This clone came up once. V gene TRBV7-2 combines with J gene TRBJ2-7; TRBD2 might be the D (5 bases). The CDR3 extends over 16 amino acids. The germline V gene encodes CDR1 SGHTA and CDR2 FQGNSA. With 5 bases removed from V and 1 base from J, the gap between germline ends came to 18 bases. Here the CDR3 DNA reads TGTGCCAGCAGCCTCACGGGGAGTCGGATTTCCTACGAGCAGTACTTC. Protein: CASSLTGSRISYEQYF.

The J gene is TRBJ2-1, the V gene TRBV7-6, with TRBD2 matching 7 bases. V lost 8 bases, J lost 6 bases, and 10 bases stayed unmatched. Germline CDR1 reads SGHVS; CDR2 reads FNYEAQ. The CDR3 has 14 residues. The CDR3 region is CASGLADYGNEQFF. The CDR3 region has the DNA TGTGCCAGCGGTCTAGCGGACTACGGCAATGAGCAGTTCTTC.

The chain is built from TRBV10-3 and TRBJ2-1; 10 bases agree with TRBD2. Germline V gives CDR1 ENHRY, CDR2 SYGVKD. CDR3 size: 14 residues. V trimming: 8 bases; J trimming: 3 bases; junction bases outside the gene matches: 4. This CDR3 reads CAIRPSGGYNEQFF. The CDR3 DNA sequence: TGTGCCATCCGGCCTAGCGGGGGCTACAATGAGCAGTTCTTC.

This clone showed up just once. In DNA, the CDR3 is TGCGCCAGCAGCTTGGCCAGGGGCTACACTGAAGCTTTCTTT. Translated, it gives CASSLARGYTEAFF. This chain links TRBV5-1 with TRBJ1-1; tentative D call: TRBD1 (6 bases). Looked up from germline, CDR1 is SGHRS and CDR2 is YFSETQ. The CDR3 is 14 amino acids. V was clipped by 0 bases and J by 3 bases, with 9 bases between them.

The chain carries TRBV5-1 and TRBJ2-3, with TRBD2 identical over 8 bases. The V gene end was trimmed by 2 bases and the J gene end by 3 bases; junction bases not matched to a gene: 11. This CDR3 region has 17 residues. Germline loops: CDR1 SGHRS, CDR2 YFSETQ. Written as DNA, the CDR3 is TGCGCCAGCAGCTTAGCGGGGGTAGGATCGAGTACAGATACGCAGTATTTT. Its translation: CASSLAGVGSSTDTQYF.

This clone was observed a handful of times. The genes are TRBV30 and TRBJ2-7; 8 bases fit TRBD1. CDR3 length: 14 residues. After removal of 2 bases from V and 2 bases from J, the junction contained 5 bases not matched to a gene. The V gene's germline CDR1 is GTSNPN and CDR2 SVGIG (reference sequence). DNA for the CDR3: TGTGCCTGGAGTCCAGGGGGCCTGACCTACGAGCAGTACTTC. It is translated as CAWSPGGLTYEQYF.

This chain uses TRBV28 with TRBJ1-5, with D tentatively TRBD1 (5 bases). The V gene lost 6 bases and the J gene lost 4 bases, with 13 bases spanning the gap. CDR3 size: 14 residues. Germline V gene lookup returns CDR1 MDHEN and CDR2 SYDVKM. CDR3 amino acids: CASSRNQGNQPQHF. In DNA form, the CDR3 reads TGTGCCAGCAGCCGGAACCAGGGAAATCAGCCCCAGCATTTT.

This clone was picked up a small number of times. The genes are TRBV30 and TRBJ2-7; TRBD2 matches 8 bases. The CDR3 is 14 residues long. CDR1 and CDR2 (germline): GTSNPN, SVGIG (reference sequence). V lost 6 bases to trimming and J lost 2 bases; unmatched junction nucleotides: 9. In DNA, the CDR3 is TGTGCCTGCTCGAGTAGCGGGGTCCCCTACGAGCAGTACTTC. It codes for CACSSSGVPYEQYF.

This clone was recorded only once. The V and J genes are TRBV7-2 and TRBJ1-1; 7 bases line up with TRBD1. CDR1 is SGHTA and CDR2 is FQGNSA in the germline V gene. This CDR3 is 15 amino acids long. V lost 4 bases and J lost 10; bases outside the gene matches: 15. The CDR3 DNA follows: TGTGCCAGCAGCTCGTCGACAGGGTACCAAAAATCAGCTTTCTTT. This encodes CASSSSTGYQKSAFF.

This sequence joins TRBV13 and TRBJ2-7; 9 bases match TRBD1. V was clipped by 5 bases and J by 4 bases; unmatched bases: 9. Germline V gives CDR1 PRHDT, CDR2 FYEKMQ (reference sequence). The CDR3 sequence is 15 residues long. As DNA, the CDR3 is TGTGCCAGCAGCACAGGGGTACAGGGGGCGTACGAGCAGTACTTC. Amino acid sequence: CASSTGVQGAYEQYF.

The chain links TRBV2 to TRBJ2-2, with TRBD1 as a possible D gene (6 bases). The germline V gene encodes CDR1 SNHLY and CDR2 FYNNEI. V was trimmed by 8 bases and J by 2 bases, leaving 9 bases between them. The CDR3 consists of 13 residues. The DNA of the CDR3 is TGTGCCAGCCGGACAGATAACACCGGGGAGCTGTTTTTT. This gives the protein CASRTDNTGELFF.